Listed below are T cell receptor beta chains from one sample, sequenced in a study of blood T cell repertoires in COVID-19. Method: immunoSEQ multiplex PCR; TCRdb's copy keeps in-frame clones and lacks some. The sample has about 190,000 clones; approximately 80% are singletons. Material: peripheral blood. These TCRs come from a human donor in a cohort sampled during active COVID-19. Each CDR3 is given without its conserved first and last residue. Fields, in order: CDR3 protein, clone size, J gene, V gene. Clone size appears in some rows only: once, few, many, or a class for an expanded clone.

CDR3: ASSLWGGTPSQNTGELF
size: once
J: TRBJ2-2
V: TRBV5-1

CDR3: ASSQAVGRGGYGYT
size: -
J: TRBJ1-2
V: TRBV14

CDR3: ASSPTGETEAF
size: -
J: TRBJ1-1
V: TRBV7-3

CDR3: ASTQGALRSGELF
size: -
J: TRBJ2-2
V: TRBV5-1

CDR3: ASSSTSGRAGEQF
size: -
J: TRBJ2-1
V: TRBV7-9

CDR3: ASSPDGQSEKLF
size: -
J: TRBJ1-4
V: TRBV11-2

CDR3: ANPRAGTGGLNTEAF
size: -
J: TRBJ1-1
V: TRBV5-8

CDR3: ASSLALRNEQF
size: -
J: TRBJ2-1
V: TRBV7-8

CDR3: ASSFEAGAYSQETQY
size: few
J: TRBJ2-5
V: TRBV5-1

CDR3: ASSLQTGGVYGYT
size: -
J: TRBJ1-2
V: TRBV3-1/TRBV3-2

CDR3: ASTGQGDEKLF
size: -
J: TRBJ1-4
V: TRBV27